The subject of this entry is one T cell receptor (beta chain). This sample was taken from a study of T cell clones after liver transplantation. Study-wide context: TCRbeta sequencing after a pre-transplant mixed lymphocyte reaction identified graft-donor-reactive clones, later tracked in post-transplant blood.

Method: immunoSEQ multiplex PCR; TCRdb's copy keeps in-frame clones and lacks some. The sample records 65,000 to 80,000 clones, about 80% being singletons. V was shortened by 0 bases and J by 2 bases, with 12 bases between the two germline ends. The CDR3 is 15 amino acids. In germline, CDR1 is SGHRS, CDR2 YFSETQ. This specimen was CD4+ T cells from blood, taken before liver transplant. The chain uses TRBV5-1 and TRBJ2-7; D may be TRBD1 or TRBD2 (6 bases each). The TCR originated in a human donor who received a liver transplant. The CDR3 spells CASSLARGRTYEQYF. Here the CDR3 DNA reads TGCGCCAGCAGCTTGGCCCGGGGGCGAACCTACGAGCAGTACTTC.